This TCR beta chain is from a study of control samples from healthy donors and cancer patients. The assay was immunoSEQ multiplex PCR, and TCRdb's table has in-frame clones only and misses some. The sample lists 90,000 to 100,000 clones, about 88% occurring once. The CDR3 spans 14 residues. Trimming removed 5 bases at V and 1 base at J, with 11 bases between. Germline lookup yields CDR1 SGHTA and CDR2 FQGNSA. Specimen: blood. This receptor was obtained from an older woman in good health. The V call is TRBV7-2, the J call TRBJ1-1; D ambiguous. CDR3 region: CASSQREGNTEAFF. In nucleotides, the CDR3 is TGTGCCAGCAGCCAAAGGGAGGGGAACACTGAAGCTTTCTTT.